This T cell receptor (beta chain) came from a study of early T cells in non-severe SARS-CoV-2 infection. The CDR3 has 16 residues. The germline V and J ends were trimmed by 1 base and 0 bases, with 7 bases remaining between them. CDR1 is SGHAT, CDR2 FQNNGV, per germline. Unique molecular identifiers were attached to individual cDNA molecules. TCRdb re-called the 5' RACE reads through MiXCR, storing one row per CDR3 protein. Of some 76,000 distinct CDR3 sequences listed, approximately 13% are singletons. Sequencing input: whole blood. The chain has TRBV11-2 and TRBJ2-6; D gene ambiguous. The sequence derives from an adult who was a healthcare worker with PCR-confirmed SARS-CoV-2 infection or an uninfected control (not recorded which). CDR3: CASSLVRSSGANVLTF. As DNA, the CDR3 is TGTGCCAGCAGCTTAGTTAGGAGCTCTGGGGCCAACGTCCTGACTTTC.